This TCR beta chain was obtained from a study of patients with pleural tuberculosis. The CDR3 runs to 10 residues. V lost 9 bases to trimming and J lost 4 bases, with 7 bases between them. Germline assignment: CDR1 SGHNT and CDR2 YYREEE (reference sequence). TCRdb passed the reads through MiXCR, listing each CDR3 protein once. The sample consists of around 49,000 distinct CDR3 sequences, 7.3% of them appearing once. This clonotype was recorded many times. This sequence was found in a human donor with pleural tuberculosis. The rearrangement links TRBV5-4 to TRBJ2-5; D is tentatively TRBD1 or TRBD2 (6 bases each). CDR3 in DNA: TGTGCCACGGGGGCAGAGACCCAGTACTTC. Translation: CATGAETQYF. The full variable domain, its missing parts supplied by reference TRBV5-4 and TRBJ2-5, is ETGVTQSPTHLIKTRGQQVTLRCSSQSGHNTVSWYQQALGQGPQFIFQYYREEENGRGNFPPRFSGLQFPNYSSELNVNALELDDSALYLCATGAETQYFGPGTRLLVL.